This T cell receptor (beta chain) emerged from a study of T-cell memory formation after mild COVID-19. Study-wide background: TCR clusters largely stayed donor specific.

CDR3 length equals 16 residues. Per the germline V gene, CDR1 is MNHEY and CDR2 is SVGEGT. The ends lost 2 bases at V and 2 bases at J; junction bases unmatched: 6. About this clonotype itself: Its antigen remains unknown.

MiXCR, run by TCRdb on the 5' RACE reads, gives a single entry per CDR3 protein. The table includes about 210,000 distinct CDR3 sequences, about 10% detected once. Overall study findings and caveats: Unconfirmed was the SARS-CoV-2 specificity of second-wave clones that peaked on day 37. Day 15 to 85 contractors were CD4/CD8 balanced; later expanders leaned CD4+.

The sequencing input was PBMCs or a T cell subset sorted from them (not recorded which). The receptor was derived from a man aged 18 to 29 who had mild COVID-19 (a few samples of this study predate the infection). Cell type and time point are not known. The V and J genes are TRBV6-2 or TRBV6-3 and TRBJ1-5, with TRBD1 matching over 7 bases. CDR3 loop: CASSYGTDYGNQPQHF. The CDR3 DNA follows: TGTGCCAGCAGTTACGGGACAGACTACGGCAATCAGCCCCAGCATTTT.